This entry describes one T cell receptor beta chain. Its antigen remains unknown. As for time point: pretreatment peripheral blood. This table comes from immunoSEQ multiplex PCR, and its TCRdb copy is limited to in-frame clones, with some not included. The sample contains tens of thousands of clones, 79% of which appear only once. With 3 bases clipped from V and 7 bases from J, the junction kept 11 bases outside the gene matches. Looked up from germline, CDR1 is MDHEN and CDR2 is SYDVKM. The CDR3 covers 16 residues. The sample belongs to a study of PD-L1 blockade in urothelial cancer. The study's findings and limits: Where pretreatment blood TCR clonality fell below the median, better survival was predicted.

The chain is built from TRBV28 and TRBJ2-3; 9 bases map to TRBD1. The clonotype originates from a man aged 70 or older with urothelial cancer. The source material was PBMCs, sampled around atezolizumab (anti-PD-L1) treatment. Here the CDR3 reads CASSLSRDRVMYTQYF. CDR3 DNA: TGTGCCAGCAGTTTGTCACGGGACAGGGTGATGTATACGCAGTATTTT. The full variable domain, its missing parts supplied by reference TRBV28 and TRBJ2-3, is DVKVTQSSRYLVKRTGEKVFLECVQDMDHENMFWYRQDPGLGLRLIYFSYDVKMKEKGDIPEGYSVSREKKERFSLILESASTNQTSMYLCASSLSRDRVMYTQYFGPGTRLTVL.